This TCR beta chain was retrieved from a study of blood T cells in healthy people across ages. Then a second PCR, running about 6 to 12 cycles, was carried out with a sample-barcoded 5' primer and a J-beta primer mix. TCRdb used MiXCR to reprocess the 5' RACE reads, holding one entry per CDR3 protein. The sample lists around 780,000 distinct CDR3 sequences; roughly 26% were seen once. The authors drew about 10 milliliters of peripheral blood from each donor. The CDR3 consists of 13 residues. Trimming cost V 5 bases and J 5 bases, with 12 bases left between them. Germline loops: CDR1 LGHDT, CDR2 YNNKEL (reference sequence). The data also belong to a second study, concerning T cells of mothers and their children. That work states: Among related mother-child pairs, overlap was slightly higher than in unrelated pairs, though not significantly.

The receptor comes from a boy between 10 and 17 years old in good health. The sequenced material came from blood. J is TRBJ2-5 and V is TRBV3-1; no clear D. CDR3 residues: CASSSTEKETQYF. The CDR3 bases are TGTGCCAGCAGCTCGACGGAGAAGGAGACCCAGTACTTC.